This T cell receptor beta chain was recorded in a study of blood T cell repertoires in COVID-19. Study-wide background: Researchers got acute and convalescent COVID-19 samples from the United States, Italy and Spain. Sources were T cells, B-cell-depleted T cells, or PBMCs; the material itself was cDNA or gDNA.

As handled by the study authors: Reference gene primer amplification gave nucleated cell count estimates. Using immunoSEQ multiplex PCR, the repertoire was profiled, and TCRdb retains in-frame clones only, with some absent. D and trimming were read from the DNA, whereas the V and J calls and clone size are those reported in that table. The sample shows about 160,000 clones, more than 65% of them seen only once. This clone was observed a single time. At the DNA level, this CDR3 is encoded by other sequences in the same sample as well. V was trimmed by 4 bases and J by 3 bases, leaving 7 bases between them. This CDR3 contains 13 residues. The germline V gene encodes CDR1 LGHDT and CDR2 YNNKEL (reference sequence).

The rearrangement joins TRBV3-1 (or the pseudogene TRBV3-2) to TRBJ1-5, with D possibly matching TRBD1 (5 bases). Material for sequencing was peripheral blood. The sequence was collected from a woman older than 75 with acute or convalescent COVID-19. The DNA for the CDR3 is TGTGCCAGCAGCCGGGGGGACAATCAGCCCCAGCATTTT. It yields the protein CASSRGDNQPQHF.